The 26 T cell receptor beta chains in this list originate from one sample, sequenced in a study of cytomegalovirus exposure and HLA in healthy donors. Primers for the PCR totalled 60 Vbeta and 13 Jbeta. Assay used: immunoSEQ multiplex PCR; TCRdb lists only in-frame clones, some missing. The sample gives 92,000 or so clones, approximately 60% of which show up once; around a fifth is in the top ten. The specimen sequenced was PBMCs. The receptor set was obtained from a woman aged 50 to 65 in good health and CMV-seropositive.

Only a few counts were recorded for this clone. The CDR3 loop is CASSPPEGAWYGYTF. CDR3 nucleotides: TGTGCCAGCAGTCCCCCCGAGGGGGCGTGGTATGGCTACACCTTC. The rearrangement uses TRBV7-9 and TRBJ1-2; 7 bases match TRBD1. Germline V gives CDR1 SEHNR, CDR2 FQNEAQ (reference sequence). The CDR3 consists of 15 residues. V dropped 6 bases and J dropped 5; count of bases not matched to a gene: 12.

V gene TRBV29-1 combines with J gene TRBJ1-2; 7 bases line up with TRBD1. From germline, CDR1 is SQVTM and CDR2 ANQGSEA. J was trimmed by 4 bases and V by 7 bases; bases with no gene match: 9. This CDR3 is built from 13 residues. The chain's CDR3 is CSAGQQGVYGYTF. The CDR3 DNA follows: TGCAGCGCCGGGCAGCAGGGGGTCTATGGCTACACCTTC.

The chain has TRBV7-9 and TRBJ1-2; 7 bases agree with TRBD1. V shed 5 bases, J shed 1 base, and the junction held 13 bases outside the gene matches. The CDR3 runs to 17 residues. CDR1 SEHNR and CDR2 FQNEAQ come from the germline V gene (reference sequence). The CDR3 reads CASSPPGQNIINYGYTF. CDR3 bases: TGTGCCAGCAGCCCCCCGGGACAGAACATCATTAACTATGGCTACACCTTC.

The table lists this clone with a count of one. The rearrangement joins TRBV9 to TRBJ1-1; TRBD1 matches at 11 bases. The CDR3 covers 19 residues. Germline lookup yields CDR1 SGDLS and CDR2 YYNGEE. The V gene end was trimmed by 3 bases and the J gene end by 2 bases; junction bases not matched to a gene: 15. CDR3 amino acids: CASSAGRTGGGGINTEAFF. The CDR3 bases are TGTGCCAGCAGCGCCGGCCGGACAGGGGGCGGAGGTATCAACACTGAAGCTTTCTTT.

The CDR3 bases are TGTGCCAGCTCCCCCCACGGGGGGGCTTTCGAGGAGCAGTTCTTC. Translation: CASSPHGGAFEEQFF. This rearrangement joins TRBV7-6 to TRBJ2-1, with 8 bases matching TRBD2. CDR3 size: 15 residues. J gave up 10 bases and V 8 bases, and 16 bases lay outside the gene matches. From germline, CDR1 is SGHVS and CDR2 FNYEAQ. The entire variable domain, with the rest obtained from reference TRBV7-6 and TRBJ2-1, is as follows: GAGVSQSPRYKVTKRGQDVALRCDPISGHVSLYWYRQALGQGPEFLTYFNYEAQQDKSGLPNDRFSAERPEGSISTLTIQRTEQRDSAMYRCASSPHGGAFEEQFFGPGTRLTVL.

The genes are TRBV29-1 and TRBJ1-4; D is unclear. The germline V gene encodes CDR1 SQVTM and CDR2 ANQGSEA. The V gene lost 6 bases and the J gene lost 8 bases, with 16 bases spanning the gap. The CDR3 spans 13 residues. CDR3 nucleotide sequence: TGCAGCGTCGCCCCCGGCGGCAACGAAAAACTGTTTTTT. This gives the protein CSVAPGGNEKLFF.

J is TRBJ2-5 and V is TRBV5-1, with 7 positions matching TRBD1. There are 14 residues in the CDR3. Germline V gene data show CDR1 as SGHRS and CDR2 as YFSETQ. V lost 3 bases and J lost 1; bases outside the gene matches: 3. CDR3 DNA: TGCGCCAGCAGCTGGGGACAGCCCCAAGAGACCCAGTACTTC. It specifies CASSWGQPQETQYF.

This rearrangement joins TRBV5-1 to TRBJ1-3; D gene ambiguous. The CDR3 has 14 amino acids. Trimming took off 0 bases at V and 0 bases at J, with 4 bases between the two ends. Per the germline V gene, CDR1 is SGHRS and CDR2 is YFSETQ. The CDR3 DNA reads TGCGCCAGCAGCTTGGGTATCTCTGGAAACACCATATATTTT. This sequence encodes CASSLGISGNTIYF.

The gene calls are TRBV7-2 and TRBJ1-5; D is perhaps TRBD1 (6 bases). The length of the CDR3 is 14 residues. V lost 3 bases and J 5 bases, leaving 11 bases between the germline ends. Germline V CDR1 and CDR2: SGHTA, FQGNSA. CDR3 DNA: TGTGCCAGCAGCTTTTCAGGGGCAGATCAGCCCCAGCATTTT. Its protein is CASSFSGADQPQHF. The full variable domain, its missing parts supplied by reference TRBV7-2 and TRBJ1-5, is GAGVSQSPSNKVTEKGKDVELRCDPISGHTALYWYRQSLGQGLEFLIYFQGNSAPDKSGLPSDRFSAERTGGSVSTLTIQRTQQEDSAVYLCASSFSGADQPQHFGDGTRLSIL.

This chain joins TRBV5-1 and TRBJ2-1; 13 bases map to TRBD2. With 3 bases clipped from V and 10 bases from J, the junction kept 7 bases outside the gene matches. This CDR3 is 15 amino acids long. Germline CDR1 SGHRS, CDR2 YFSETQ. The CDR3 here is CASSWTSGGLGEQFF. The CDR3 coding sequence is TGCGCCAGCAGCTGGACTAGCGGGGGCCTAGGGGAGCAGTTCTTC.

This sequence joins TRBV6-5 and TRBJ2-7; D might be TRBD2 (6 bases). V lost 2 bases and J 7 bases, leaving 6 bases between the germline ends. Germline values: CDR1 MNHEY, CDR2 SVGAGI. The CDR3 runs to 11 residues. CDR3 loop: CASSYGGEQYF. In DNA form, the CDR3 reads TGTGCCAGCAGTTACGGGGGGGAGCAGTACTTC.

The V call is TRBV7-7, the J call TRBJ2-5, with D maybe TRBD1 (7 bases). Germline V gene lookup returns CDR1 SSHAT and CDR2 FNYEAQ (reference sequence). CDR3 length equals 13 residues. V was shortened by 5 bases and J by 4 bases, with 11 bases between the two germline ends. Here the CDR3 DNA reads TGTGCCAGCAGCGCCCAGGGGGGAGAGACCCAGTACTTC. Protein product: CASSAQGGETQYF. Based on the CDR3 plus reference TRBV7-7 and TRBJ2-5, the full variable domain is GAGVSQSPRYKVTKRGQDVTLRCDPISSHATLYWYQQALGQGPEFLTYFNYEAQPDKSGLPSDRFSAERPEGSISTLTIQRTEQRDSAMYRCASSAQGGETQYFGPGTRLLVL.

The chain uses TRBV30 and TRBJ2-4, with 9 bases matching TRBD1. Trimming took 2 bases from V and 2 from J; bases not matched to a gene: 16. The germline gives CDR1 GTSNPN, CDR2 SVGIG (reference sequence). The CDR3 totals 19 residues. Written as DNA, the CDR3 is TGTGCCTGGAGTACCACCCTACTACCGGGACAGGGAACCAAAAACATTCAGTACTTC. Translation: CAWSTTLLPGQGTKNIQYF.

The rearrangement joins TRBV4-3 to TRBJ1-2; 7 nucleotides line up with TRBD1. V gave up 0 bases and J gave up 4 bases; unmatched junction bases: 5. This CDR3 comprises 15 residues. CDR1 is LGHNA and CDR2 is YSLEER in the germline V gene. The CDR3 DNA follows: TGCGCCAGCAGCCAAGACAGGGGGTCTTTCTATGGCTACACCTTC. This translates into CASSQDRGSFYGYTF.

The chain links TRBV29-1 to TRBJ1-2, with TRBD1 matching 7 bases. Germline CDR1 SQVTM, CDR2 ANQGSEA. This CDR3 is built from 13 residues. V was clipped by 5 bases and J by 2 bases; unmatched bases: 5. The CDR3 loop reads CSVRTGANYGYTF. The CDR3 DNA follows: TGCAGCGTTCGTACAGGGGCGAACTATGGCTACACCTTC. The entire variable domain, with the rest obtained from reference TRBV29-1 and TRBJ1-2, is as follows: SAVISQKPSRDICQRGTSLTIQCQVDSQVTMMFWYRQQPGQSLTLIATANQGSEATYESGFVIDKFPISRPNLTFSTLTVSNMSPEDSSIYLCSVRTGANYGYTFGSGTRLTVV.

The chain carries TRBV9 and TRBJ2-2, with 9 bases fitting TRBD1. Per germline, CDR1 SGDLS and CDR2 YYNGEE. The CDR3 length is 16 residues. With 1 base clipped from V and 0 bases from J, the junction kept 1 base outside the gene matches. CDR3 sequence (DNA): TGTGCCAGCAGCGTACACAGGGGGCCGAACACCGGGGAGCTGTTTTTT. Protein sequence: CASSVHRGPNTGELFF.

This clone was seen a handful of times. The chain combines TRBV5-4 with TRBJ1-2, with no clear D. The V and J ends lost 3 bases and 5 bases respectively, with 14 bases between them. From germline, CDR1 is SGHNT and CDR2 YYREEE (reference sequence). The CDR3 totals 14 residues. CDR3 nucleotide sequence: TGTGCCAGCAGCTCCCTTAGCAGTAAATATGGCTACACCTTC. Amino acid sequence: CASSSLSSKYGYTF.

The rearrangement links TRBV28 to TRBJ2-4, with a weak D call TRBD1 (6 bases). This CDR3 is built from 16 residues. Deletions cut 2 bases from V and 3 bases from J, with 14 bases between. CDR1 is MDHEN and CDR2 is SYDVKM in the germline V gene. In DNA, the CDR3 is TGTGCCAGCAGTTTACCACAGGGTTCGGGCAAAAACATTCAGTACTTC. Translation: CASSLPQGSGKNIQYF.

This clone was counted a few times. CDR3 sequence (DNA): TGTGCCAGCAGCTCGTCATCACTAGCGGGGGACCCCTACAATGAGCAGTTCTTC. Translating gives CASSSSSLAGDPYNEQFF. The chain carries TRBV11-3 and TRBJ2-1; 11 bases match TRBD2. The ends lost 4 bases at V and 2 bases at J; junction bases unmatched: 10. The CDR3 runs to 18 residues. Germline V gives CDR1 SGHNT, CDR2 YENEEA. Using reference TRBV11-3 and TRBJ2-1 for the parts outside the CDR3, the full variable domain is EAGVVQSPRYKIIEKKQPVAFWCNPISGHNTLYWYLQNLGQGPELLIRYENEEAVDDSQLPKDRFSAERLKGVDSTLKIQPAELGDSAVYLCASSSSSLAGDPYNEQFFGPGTRLTVL.

The chain employs TRBV11-3 and TRBJ1-1; perhaps TRBD1 as D (6 bases). Trimming cost V 1 base and J 5 bases, with 17 bases left between them. The germline V gene encodes CDR1 SGHNT and CDR2 YENEEA. This CDR3 has 16 residues. CDR3 in DNA: TGTGCCAGCAGCTTAGGGGCAGGGGCAGGAGAAACTGAAGCTTTCTTT. Translated: CASSLGAGAGETEAFF.

This chain connects TRBV29-1 to TRBJ2-1; D may be TRBD1 (6 bases). Germline V gene sequence: CDR1 SQVTM, CDR2 ANQGSEA. Trimming took 3 bases from V and 7 from J, leaving 13 bases between them. This CDR3 region has 13 residues. CDR3 sequence: CSVDTGMWNEQFF. The CDR3 bases are TGCAGCGTTGATACAGGGATGTGGAATGAGCAGTTCTTC.

The chain links TRBV7-9 to TRBJ2-1; tentative D call: TRBD2 (5 bases). This CDR3 is 15 amino acids long. Germline CDR1 reads SEHNR; CDR2 reads FQNEAQ (reference sequence). Trimming took 2 bases from V and 0 from J, leaving 8 bases between them. The CDR3, as DNA: TGTGCCAGCAGCTTACGAGGGAGCTCCTACAATGAGCAGTTCTTC. Its protein is CASSLRGSSYNEQFF.

The genes are TRBV12-5 and TRBJ1-4; TRBD1 matches 8 bases. The CDR3 is 15 amino acids. Trimming at V came to 2 bases and at J to 4 bases, leaving 3 bases not matched to a gene. CDR1 and CDR2 (germline): LGHNT, FRNRAP. The CDR3 protein is CASGLLTGDNEKLFF. CDR3 bases: TGTGCTAGTGGTTTGTTGACAGGGGATAATGAAAAACTGTTTTTT.

As for this clone: At the DNA level, this CDR3 is encoded by other sequences in the same sample as well. The chain combines TRBV5-1 with TRBJ1-1, with a weak D call TRBD1 (5 bases). V was cut by 0 bases and J by 5 bases, with 11 bases left in between. The germline CDR1 and CDR2 sequences are SGHRS and YFSETQ. This CDR3 is 14 amino acids long. DNA for the CDR3: TGCGCCAGCAGCTTGGCGGGGGGAGGGACTGAAGCTTTCTTT. It is translated as CASSLAGGGTEAFF.

The table lists this clone with a few counts. The rearrangement links TRBV5-1 to TRBJ2-1; TRBD2 agrees at 8 bases. The CDR3 consists of 13 residues. The V and J ends lost 3 bases and 4 bases, in that order; junction bases with no gene match: 0. Germline-derived CDR1 and CDR2 are SGHRS and YFSETQ. The CDR3 sequence is CASSSGGYNEQFF. The CDR3 coding sequence is TGCGCCAGCAGCTCGGGGGGGTACAATGAGCAGTTCTTC.

This rearrangement joins TRBV10-2 to TRBJ1-1; D remains unclear. The germline CDR1 and CDR2 sequences are WSHSY and SAAADI. There are 15 residues in the CDR3. The V end was cut by 0 bases, the J end by 0 bases, with 8 bases between. CDR3 sequence reads: CASSESTGVNTEAFF. The CDR3 DNA is TGCGCCAGCAGTGAGTCGACGGGAGTGAACACTGAAGCTTTCTTT.